This T cell receptor (beta chain) derives from a study of glioma-infiltrating T cells after dendritic cell vaccination. V was pared by 5 bases and J by 6 bases, with 3 bases of the junction left unmatched. The CDR3 spans 13 residues. Germline CDR1 is SGHTA and CDR2 is FQGNSA. Repertoires were generated with immunoSEQ multiplex PCR, while TCRdb's copy carries only in-frame clones and drops some. The table lists tens of thousands of clones, 82% of them singletons, with about 10% in the top ten. The sequenced sample was blood, obtained before dendritic cell vaccination. The receptor comes from a human donor with glioblastoma. V gene TRBV7-2 combines with J gene TRBJ1-4, with TRBD1 matching over 7 bases. CDR3 nucleotide sequence: TGTGCCAGCAGCCCCGGGACAGATGAAAAACTGTTTTTT. Translating it yields CASSPGTDEKLFF.